This is a list of T cell receptor beta chains from one sample in a study of CD8+ T cells in alopecia areata. Assay used: immunoSEQ multiplex PCR; TCRdb lists only in-frame clones, some missing. The sample shows almost 250,000 clones, under 70% of them seen only once. The material sequenced was CD4+ T cells sorted from blood, taken at week 0. The receptors derive from a human donor with alopecia areata. CDR3s include the opening cysteine and the closing phenylalanine or tryptophan. A D gene is named only where the DNA matches it firmly. Clone size appears in some rows only: once, few, many, or a class for an expanded clone.

j_call,v_call,d_call,clone_size,cdr3_nt,cdr3_aa
TRBJ1-1,TRBV9,-,-,TGTGCCAGCAGCTCCGCGAGGGGAGGGACTGAAGCTTTCTTT,CASSSARGGTEAFF
TRBJ2-7,TRBV15,TRBD1,-,TGTGCCACCAGCAGCGCCCCCGGGACAGACTACGAGCAGTACTTC,CATSSAPGTDYEQYF
TRBJ1-5,TRBV2,-,once,TGTGCCAGCAGTGGCCGGGGTGGACAGCCCCAGCATTTT,CASSGRGGQPQHF
TRBJ2-2,TRBV7-2,-,-,TGTGCCAGCAGCCCTCTTGAGGGGGCGAACACCGGGGAGCTGTTTTTT,CASSPLEGANTGELFF
TRBJ1-1,TRBV13,-,-,TGTGCCAGCAGCTTCGCCGGAGGGTCCGCTGAAGCTTTCTTT,CASSFAGGSAEAFF
TRBJ1-1,TRBV19,TRBD1,-,TGTGCCAGTAGTATCGGGACAGGGCACACTGAAGCTTTCTTT,CASSIGTGHTEAFF
TRBJ1-2,TRBV6-5,-,-,TGTGCCAGCAGCCCCGGCGGCTATGGCTACACCTTC,CASSPGGYGYTF
TRBJ1-1,TRBV6-5,-,-,TGTGCCAGTCTCTCTCAGAGCACTGAAGCTTTCTTT,CASLSQSTEAFF
TRBJ1-5,TRBV12-5,-,-,TGTGCTAGTGGTTTGATCCGAGGGTCGGAACAGCCCCAGCATTTT,CASGLIRGSEQPQHF
TRBJ2-3,TRBV7-9,TRBD2,few,TGTGCCAGCAGCTCAGCAGCTAGCGGGGTTGCAGATACGCAGTATTTT,CASSSAASGVADTQYF
TRBJ1-4,TRBV29-1,TRBD1,-,TGCAGCGTTCTAATTTTCCGGGACAGAGGTGAAAAACTGTTTTTT,CSVLIFRDRGEKLFF
TRBJ2-2,TRBV27,TRBD1,-,TGTGCCAGCAGTTTATGGGCGGACAGGGGGTCCGGGGAGCTGTTTTTT,CASSLWADRGSGELFF
TRBJ1-5,TRBV30,TRBD1,-,TGTGCCTGGAGCCCCACAGGGGTAGAGCAGCCCCAGCATTTT,CAWSPTGVEQPQHF
TRBJ2-5,TRBV5-1,-,-,TGCGCCAGCAGCTTGAAAGAGACCCAGTACTTC,CASSLKETQYF
TRBJ2-1,TRBV29-1,-,few,TGCAGCGGAGGGGGAAATGAGCAGTTCTTC,CSGGGNEQFF
TRBJ2-6,TRBV29-1,-,-,TGCAGCGTTGCGAGTGGGGCCAACGTCCTGACTTTC,CSVASGANVLTF
TRBJ2-5,TRBV29-1,-,few,TGCAGCGTTGAAGTCTTGGTCGGAGAGACCCAGTACTTC,CSVEVLVGETQYF
TRBJ1-5,TRBV30,TRBD1,-,TGTGCCTGGAGTGTAGGGACAGCATTGAATCAGCCCCAGCATTTT,CAWSVGTALNQPQHF
TRBJ1-1,TRBV5-1,-,-,TGCGCCAGCAAGGTGGAGGGGCAGAACACTGAAGCTTTCTTT,CASKVEGQNTEAFF
TRBJ2-1,TRBV29-1,-,-,TGCAGCGTTGCCGGGCGGGGACGTTACAATGAGCAGTTCTTC,CSVAGRGRYNEQFF
TRBJ2-1,TRBV29-1,-,few,TGCAGCGTTGAAGTTGGGACGGGGCCCTACAATGAGCAGTTCTTC,CSVEVGTGPYNEQFF
TRBJ2-7,TRBV6-6,TRBD1,-,TGTGCCAGCAGTCCCCGTGTAGGGGGCAACGAGCAGTACTTC,CASSPRVGGNEQYF
TRBJ2-1,TRBV30,TRBD2,few,TGTGCCTGGAGTGTACAGAGGGGACTAGCGGGAGACAATGAGCAGTTCTTC,CAWSVQRGLAGDNEQFF
TRBJ2-7,TRBV2,-,-,TGTGCCAGCAGCCGGACAGCGTACGAGCAGTACTTC,CASSRTAYEQYF
TRBJ2-5,TRBV5-6,-,-,TGTGCCAGCAGCCGCCGTCAGGGTCGGGAGACCCAGTACTTC,CASSRRQGRETQYF
TRBJ2-5,TRBV27,-,-,TGTGCCAGCAGCATGAGGCTCGGGCGGACCCAGTACTTC,CASSMRLGRTQYF
TRBJ2-5,TRBV20-1,-,-,TGCAGTTTCGGGGGAGCGGAGACCCAGTACTTC,CSFGGAETQYF
TRBJ2-1,TRBV7-8,TRBD2,once,TGTGCCAGCAGCCCCCGGACTAGCGGGGAGCAGTTCTTC,CASSPRTSGEQFF
TRBJ1-5,TRBV30,-,-,TGTGCCTGGAATGGTTCCCCCAATCAGCCCCAGCATTTT,CAWNGSPNQPQHF
TRBJ2-1,TRBV29-1,-,-,TGCAGCGTTGAACCATTCGGGGTTTCGTACAATGAGCAGTTCTTC,CSVEPFGVSYNEQFF
TRBJ1-1,TRBV7-9,-,-,TGTGCCAGCAGCTTGGCTGGGTTGGACACTGAAGCTTTCTTT,CASSLAGLDTEAFF
TRBJ2-1,TRBV5-1,TRBD2,-,TGCGCCAGCAGCCAGGGACTAGCAAACTACAATGAGCAGTTCTTC,CASSQGLANYNEQFF
TRBJ1-5,TRBV7-9,TRBD1,-,TGTGCCAGCAGCTCGACAGGGCCTGCCGATCAGCCCCAGCATTTT,CASSSTGPADQPQHF
TRBJ2-5,TRBV5-1,-,-,TGCGCCAGCAGCTTGGATACGTTAGGGAATGTTGAGACCCAGTACTTC,CASSLDTLGNVETQYF
TRBJ2-5,TRBV4-3,TRBD1,-,TGCGCCAGCAGCCAAGAGGCGACAGGGGGCCTGGGAGAGACCCAGTACTTC,CASSQEATGGLGETQYF
TRBJ2-1,TRBV5-4,TRBD2,-,TGTGCCAGCAGCTTCCTAGTAGCGGGGGGAAGGAATGAGCAGTTCTTC,CASSFLVAGGRNEQFF
TRBJ1-1,TRBV6-6,-,-,TGTGCCAGCAGTCACGGAATGAACACTGAAGCTTTCTTT,CASSHGMNTEAFF
TRBJ1-6,TRBV6-5,-,-,TGTGCCAGCAGTTACGACAGCAATTCACCCCTCCACTTT,CASSYDSNSPLHF
TRBJ2-7,TRBV29-1,-,-,TGCAGCGTTGTTTCCGGGACAAGAAGCTCCTACGAGCAGTACTTC,CSVVSGTRSSYEQYF
TRBJ2-1,TRBV7-9,-,-,TGTGCCAGCAGCCATACTAGTGGTGAGCAGTTCTTC,CASSHTSGEQFF
TRBJ2-5,TRBV29-1,-,-,TGCAGCGTTCGAAAACAGCTTCAAGAGACCCAGTACTTC,CSVRKQLQETQYF
TRBJ2-3,TRBV4-1,-,-,TGCGCCAGCAGCCTACTAGGCGATACGCAGTATTTT,CASSLLGDTQYF
TRBJ2-5,TRBV6-1,-,-,TGTGCCAGCAGTGAACCGGGCCTCTCAGAGACCCAGTACTTC,CASSEPGLSETQYF
TRBJ2-7,TRBV29-1,-,-,TGCAGCGTTTGGGGTAGAATGGGAGGAGGCTACGAGCAGTACTTC,CSVWGRMGGGYEQYF
TRBJ1-5,TRBV5-4,-,-,TGTGCCAGCAGCTTAGGGCCGGCCAATCAGCCCCAGCATTTT,CASSLGPANQPQHF
TRBJ2-7,TRBV29-1,-,few,TGCAGCGTTACCGGGGCCCGATCCTACGAGCAGTACTTC,CSVTGARSYEQYF
TRBJ1-5,TRBV7-9,-,-,TGTGCCAGCAGCATCCAGGGGAATCAGCCCCAGCATTTT,CASSIQGNQPQHF
TRBJ2-5,TRBV7-3,-,-,TGTGCCAGCAGCCGAACCGGGCCCCAAGATGAGACCCAGTACTTC,CASSRTGPQDETQYF
TRBJ2-1,TRBV10-1,-,-,TGCGCCAGCAGTGAGACGTGGCCCCCTCTCAATGAGCAGTTCTTC,CASSETWPPLNEQFF
TRBJ2-5,TRBV5-6,-,-,TGTGCCAGCAGCTGGGGGGGCCACGGAAGGACCCAGTACTTC,CASSWGGHGRTQYF
TRBJ1-5,TRBV6-5,TRBD1,-,TGTGCCAGCAGAGAGGGGGCAACGAGCAATCAGCCCCAGCATTTT,CASREGATSNQPQHF
TRBJ2-5,TRBV29-1,-,few,TGCAGCGTGGCCGGGGGCGCCTCAGAGACCCAGTACTTC,CSVAGGASETQYF
TRBJ2-1,TRBV4-1,-,-,TGCGCCAGCAGCCAACCGGGACGCCGCTCCTACAATGAGCAGTTCTTC,CASSQPGRRSYNEQFF
TRBJ2-2,TRBV30,-,-,TGTGCCTGGAGTTGGCAGCTCAACACCGGGGAGCTGTTTTTT,CAWSWQLNTGELFF
TRBJ2-5,TRBV10-3,-,few,TGTGCCATCAGGGGCAGGGGCCAAGAGACCCAGTACTTC,CAIRGRGQETQYF
TRBJ1-1,TRBV7-9,TRBD1,-,TGTGCCAGCAGCCGACAGGGATCGGACACTGAAGCTTTCTTT,CASSRQGSDTEAFF
TRBJ2-3,TRBV7-3,-,-,TGTGCCAGCAGCCCACAGGGTGGTGAGGTCGTTACGCAGTATTTT,CASSPQGGEVVTQYF
TRBJ1-5,TRBV30,-,-,TGTGCCTGGAGTGTACAGGGTAGCAATCAGCCCCAGCATTTT,CAWSVQGSNQPQHF
TRBJ2-7,TRBV29-1,TRBD1,few,TGCAGCGTTGTGGCAGGGGGCTACGAGCAGTACTTC,CSVVAGGYEQYF
TRBJ1-1,TRBV30,TRBD1,few,TGTGCCTGGAGTCCTGACAGGGGGGCTTTCTTT,CAWSPDRGAFF